The 21 T cell receptor beta chains below all came from one sample that was sequenced in a study of T cells after yellow fever vaccination. MiXCR was run by TCRdb on the 5' RACE reads, yielding one entry per CDR3 protein. The profile covers about 220,000 distinct CDR3 sequences, with about 3% appearing a single time and 3.2% taken by the ten largest. Sample: CD4+ T cells sorted from PBMCs, taken 10 days after the yellow fever booster vaccination. The source is a young man who received the YFV17D yellow fever vaccine.

In its sample, this clonotype was seen many times. The V and J genes are TRBV28 and TRBJ2-1, with 11 bases aligning to TRBD2. The V gene's germline CDR1 is MDHEN and CDR2 SYDVKM. The CDR3 extends over 19 amino acids. V gave up 4 bases and J gave up 4 bases; unmatched junction bases: 15. This CDR3 is CASSSYRTSGRQGYNEQFF. In DNA form, the CDR3 reads TGTGCCAGCAGTTCGTATCGGACTAGCGGGCGGCAGGGATACAATGAGCAGTTCTTC. Filled out from reference TRBV28 and TRBJ2-1, the complete variable domain reads DVKVTQSSRYLVKRTGEKVFLECVQDMDHENMFWYRQDPGLGLRLIYFSYDVKMKEKGDIPEGYSVSREKKERFSLILESASTNQTSMYLCASSSYRTSGRQGYNEQFFGPGTRLTVL.

This clonotype was recorded at least ten times. This chain links TRBV20-1 with TRBJ2-4; no clear D. The CDR3 runs 13 residues. CDR1 and CDR2 from the germline V gene are DFQATT and SNEGSKA (reference sequence). Trimming left V 5 bases short and J 3 bases short, with 11 bases between. The chain's CDR3 is CSAASALKNIQYF. The CDR3 region has the DNA TGCAGTGCTGCCAGCGCCCTCAAAAACATTCAGTACTTC.

Many counts were recorded for this clonotype. DNA of the CDR3: TGTGCCAGCAGTTACTCGTGGAGGGCGGTCGATGAAAAACTGTTTTTT. This gives the protein CASSYSWRAVDEKLFF. V is TRBV6-5 and J is TRBJ1-4; D unresolved. The CDR3 spans 16 residues. With 0 bases removed from V and 6 bases from J, the gap between germline ends came to 14 bases. Germline loops: CDR1 MNHEY, CDR2 SVGAGI.

The V and J genes are TRBV10-3 and TRBJ1-1, with TRBD1 matching over 8 bases. The CDR3 totals 16 residues. The J segment lost 1 base and the V segment lost 4 bases, leaving 8 bases of the junction unmatched. CDR1 ENHRY and CDR2 SYGVKD come from the germline V gene. In DNA form, the CDR3 reads TGTGCCATCAGTGGCCGGGACAGGCGGGGGAACACTGAAGCTTTCTTT. As protein: CAISGRDRRGNTEAFF.

This clonotype appeared many times. The J gene is TRBJ2-1, the V gene TRBV10-3, with 11 bases that match TRBD2. The length of the CDR3 is 14 residues. V lost 2 bases, J lost 11 bases, and 5 bases stayed unmatched. CDR1 is ENHRY and CDR2 is SYGVKD in the germline V gene. The CDR3 loop is CAISEELAGVQQFF. For the CDR3, the DNA is TGTGCCATCAGTGAGGAACTAGCGGGAGTCCAGCAGTTCTTC.

Concerning this clonotype itself: An end of the junction differs from the germline gene, which may be a read error. The V call is TRBV5-1, the J call TRBJ2-1, with 7 bases fitting TRBD1. Germline V lookup: CDR1 SGHRS, CDR2 YFSETQ. The CDR3 spans 15 residues. The CDR3 protein is CASSFTGQSYNKQFF. The CDR3 DNA reads as TGCGCCAGCAGCTTTACGGGACAGTCCTACAATAAGCAGTTCTTC.

CDR3 DNA: TGTGCCAGCAGCTCGGGCGAGAGGGGCTACGAGCAGTACGTC. Residues: CASSSGERGYEQYV. This chain connects TRBV5-4 to TRBJ2-7; D may match TRBD1 or TRBD2 (5 bases each). CDR1 is SGHNT and CDR2 is YYREEE in the germline V gene (reference sequence). Trimming left V 3 bases short and J 3 bases short, with 13 bases between. The CDR3 is 14 amino acids.

This clonotype was seen more than once but under ten times. The chain links TRBV6-2 or TRBV6-3 to TRBJ1-5, with 8 positions matching TRBD1. V lost 8 bases and J lost 7; bases outside the gene matches: 4. The germline V gene has CDR1 MNHEY and CDR2 SVGEGT. CDR3 length: 12 residues. Here the CDR3 reads CASGQGLQPQHF. The DNA for the CDR3 is TGTGCCAGCGGACAGGGATTACAGCCCCAGCATTTT.

As to this clonotype: One end of the junction fails to match germline, which may point to a read error. The rearrangement joins TRBV5-4 to TRBJ2-1; TRBD2 aligns across 11 bases. This CDR3 comprises 14 residues. The germline CDR1 and CDR2 sequences are SGHNT and YYREEE (reference sequence). The CDR3 bases are TGTGCCAGCAGCCTTAGCGGGGGGGCGGATGAGCAGTTATTC. Translated, it gives CASSLSGGADEQLF.

CDR3: CASSKNSGSTDTQYF. CDR3 sequence (DNA): TGTGCCAGCAGCAAGAATAGCGGTAGCACAGATACGCAGTATTTT. V gene TRBV9 combines with J gene TRBJ2-3; maybe TRBD2 (6 bases). Trimming took off 4 bases at V and 0 bases at J, with 12 bases between the two ends. Germline CDR1 reads SGDLS; CDR2 reads YYNGEE. CDR3 length equals 15 residues. Variable domain in full (rest from reference TRBV9 and TRBJ2-3): DSGVTQTPKHLITATGQRVTLRCSPRSGDLSVYWYQQSLDQGLQFLIQYYNGEERAKGNILERFSAQQFPDLHSELNLSSLELGDSALYFCASSKNSGSTDTQYFGPGTRLTVL.

This clonotype was seen repeatedly, ten times or more. V and J are TRBV7-8 and TRBJ1-5, with TRBD1 matching over 7 bases. The CDR3 has 15 amino acids. Germline CDR1 SGHVS, CDR2 FQNEAQ. Trimming took 6 bases from V and 4 from J; bases not matched to a gene: 9. In DNA, the CDR3 is TGTGCCAGCAGTCGTGACAGGGTGGGAAATCAGCCCCAGCATTTT. Its protein is CASSRDRVGNQPQHF.

This clonotype was observed at least ten times. The rearrangement uses TRBV6-8 and TRBJ1-5; D is unclear. Looked up from germline, CDR1 is MNHGY and CDR2 is SAAAGT. Trimming stripped 7 bases from V and 4 bases from J, with 20 bases between. CDR3 size: 16 residues. CDR3 amino acids: CASTLLRAERNQPQHF. The DNA for the CDR3 is TGTGCCAGCACACTCCTCCGAGCCGAACGAAATCAGCCCCAGCATTTT.

This clonotype was recorded at least ten times. The V call is TRBV12-3 or TRBV12-4, the J call TRBJ1-5; possibly TRBD1 for D (5 bases). Trimming cost V 6 bases and J 6 bases, with 9 bases left between them. This CDR3 region has 12 residues. This chain's CDR3 is CASRGEGQPQHF. As DNA, the CDR3 is TGTGCCAGCAGGGGGGAGGGTCAGCCCCAGCATTTT.

This clonotype was seen only a few times. This sequence joins TRBV12-3 or TRBV12-4 and TRBJ2-5, with D perhaps being TRBD1 or TRBD2 (5 bases each). The CDR3 sequence is 14 residues long. Trimming took 3 bases from V and 7 from J, leaving 15 bases between them. CDR3 DNA: TGTGCCAGCAGTTTGCCGGGACGGGCTGGGACCCAGTACTTC. It encodes CASSLPGRAGTQYF.

This clonotype has a count of ten or more. This rearrangement joins TRBV5-1 to TRBJ1-2; 9 bases align to TRBD1. J lost 7 bases, V lost 4 bases, and 8 bases had no gene match. CDR3 length: 14 amino acids. In germline, CDR1 is SGHRS, CDR2 YFSETQ. The CDR3 spells CASSQDRGRSGYTF. CDR3 nucleotide sequence: TGCGCCAGCAGCCAGGACAGGGGTCGCTCTGGCTACACCTTC.

This clonotype was detected ten times or more. This rearrangement joins TRBV20-1 to TRBJ2-1; 7 bases match TRBD2. The CDR3 contains 12 residues. Germline V gene lookup returns CDR1 DFQATT and CDR2 SNEGSKA (reference sequence). Germline trimming cut 6 bases from V and 4 bases from J; bases unmatched to any gene: 3. In DNA, the CDR3 is TGCAGTGCCCAGCGGGAATACAATGAGCAGTTCTTC. It is translated as CSAQREYNEQFF.

This clonotype was seen a few times. The rearrangement joins TRBV6-5 to TRBJ2-7; the D gene is possibly TRBD1 (7 bases). The CDR3 sequence is 13 residues long. Germline CDR1 reads MNHEY; CDR2 reads SVGAGI. The V and J ends lost 6 bases and 3 bases respectively, with 12 bases between them. CDR3 loop: CASRPRGDYEQYV. The DNA of the CDR3 is TGTGCCAGCAGGCCCAGGGGGGACTACGAGCAGTACGTC.

This clonotype was observed many times. The V and J genes are TRBV5-1 and TRBJ2-3; TRBD2 matches at 11 bases. The CDR3 is made up of 18 amino acids. The V and J ends lost 0 bases and 1 base, in that order; junction bases with no gene match: 7. Germline V gene data show CDR1 as SGHRS and CDR2 as YFSETQ. This CDR3 reads CASSLALAGGPGTDTQYF. Here the CDR3 DNA reads TGCGCCAGCAGCTTGGCCCTAGCGGGGGGTCCTGGCACAGATACGCAGTATTTT.

This clonotype was recorded at least ten times. CDR3 amino acids: CASSPQPTGGGETQYF. As DNA, the CDR3 is TGCGCCAGCAGCCCTCAGCCGACAGGGGGTGGAGAGACCCAGTACTTC. The genes are TRBV5-1 and TRBJ2-5, with TRBD1 identical over 9 bases. The trim removed 4 bases at V and 4 bases at J, leaving 11 bases unmatched. The germline V gene encodes CDR1 SGHRS and CDR2 YFSETQ. CDR3 length: 16 amino acids.

This clonotype came up many times. The CDR3 coding sequence is TGTGCCAGCAGCCAGGCCAGCGGGGGGAGCACAGATACGCAGTATTTT. This translates into CASSQASGGSTDTQYF. The rearrangement links TRBV4-2 to TRBJ2-3; 9 bases line up with TRBD2. Germline assignment: CDR1 LGHNA and CDR2 YNFKEQ. The V gene end was trimmed by 3 bases and the J gene end by 0 bases; junction bases not matched to a gene: 4. The CDR3 totals 16 residues.

This clonotype was detected ten times or more. V gene TRBV11-2 combines with J gene TRBJ2-3, with D unclear. Trimming shortened V by 2 bases and J by 0 bases, and 12 bases separated the two germline ends. In germline, CDR1 is SGHAT, CDR2 FQNNGV. This CDR3 contains 16 residues. The CDR3 DNA sequence: TGTGCCAGCAGCTTATCGTTGGGCAGGAGCACAGATACGCAGTATTTT. Its translation: CASSLSLGRSTDTQYF.